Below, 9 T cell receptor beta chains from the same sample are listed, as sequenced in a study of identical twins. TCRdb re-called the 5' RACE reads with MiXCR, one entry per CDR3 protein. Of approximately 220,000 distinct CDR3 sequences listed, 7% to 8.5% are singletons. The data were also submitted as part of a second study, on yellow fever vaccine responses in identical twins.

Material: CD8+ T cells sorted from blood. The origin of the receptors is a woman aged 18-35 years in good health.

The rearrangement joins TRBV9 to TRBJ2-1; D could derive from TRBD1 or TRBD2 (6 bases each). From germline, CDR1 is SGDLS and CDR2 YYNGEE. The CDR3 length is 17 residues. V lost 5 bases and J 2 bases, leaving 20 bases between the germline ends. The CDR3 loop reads CASSEGGRTNPYNEQFF. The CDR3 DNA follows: TGTGCCAGCAGTGAAGGGGGGCGGACCAACCCCTACAATGAGCAGTTCTTC.

The CDR3 protein is CASSPNSREAKNIQYF. CDR3 nucleotides: TGCGCCAGCAGCCCAAACTCCAGGGAAGCCAAAAACATTCAGTACTTC. The gene calls are TRBV4-1 and TRBJ2-4; D is possibly TRBD1 (5 bases). V was trimmed by 4 bases and J by 0 bases, leaving 13 bases between them. The germline V gene has CDR1 MGHRA and CDR2 YSYEKL. This CDR3 is 16 amino acids long.

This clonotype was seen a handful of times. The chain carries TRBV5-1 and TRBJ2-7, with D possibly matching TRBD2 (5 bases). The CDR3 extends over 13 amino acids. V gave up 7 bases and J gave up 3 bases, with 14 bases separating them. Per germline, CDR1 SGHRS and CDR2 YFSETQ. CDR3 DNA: TGCGCCAGCGGCGAGGGTTTCCACTACGAGCAGTACTTC. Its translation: CASGEGFHYEQYF.

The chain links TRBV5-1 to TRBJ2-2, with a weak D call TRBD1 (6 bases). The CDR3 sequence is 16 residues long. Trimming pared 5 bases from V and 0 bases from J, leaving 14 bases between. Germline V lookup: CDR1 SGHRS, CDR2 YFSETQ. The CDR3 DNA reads TGCGCCAGCAGTAACTCGTGGGACACGAACACCGGGGAGCTGTTTTTT. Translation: CASSNSWDTNTGELFF. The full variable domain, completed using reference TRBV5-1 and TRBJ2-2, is KAGVTQTPRYLIKTRGQQVTLSCSPISGHRSVSWYQQTPGQGLQFLFEYFSETQRNKGNFPGRFSGRQFSNSRSEMNVSTLELGDSALYLCASSNSWDTNTGELFFGEGSRLTVL.

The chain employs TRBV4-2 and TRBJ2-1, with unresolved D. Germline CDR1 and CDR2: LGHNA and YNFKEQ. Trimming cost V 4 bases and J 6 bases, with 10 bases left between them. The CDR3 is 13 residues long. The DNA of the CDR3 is TGTGCCAGCAGCCCGAAGCAGAGCAATGAGCAGTTCTTC. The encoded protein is CASSPKQSNEQFF.

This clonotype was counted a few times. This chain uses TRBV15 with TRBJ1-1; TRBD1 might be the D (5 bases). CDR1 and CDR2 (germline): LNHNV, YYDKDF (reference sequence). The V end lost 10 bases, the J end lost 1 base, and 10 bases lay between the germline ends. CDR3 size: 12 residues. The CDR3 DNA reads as TGTGCCATTATGGGGCCGAACACTGAAGCTTTCTTT. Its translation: CAIMGPNTEAFF.

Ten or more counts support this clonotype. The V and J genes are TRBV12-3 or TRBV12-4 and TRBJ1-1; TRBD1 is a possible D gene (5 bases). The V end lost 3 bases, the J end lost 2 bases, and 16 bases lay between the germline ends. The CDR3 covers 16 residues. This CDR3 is CASSFPDSEDNTEAFF. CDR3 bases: TGTGCCAGCAGTTTCCCCGACAGCGAGGACAACACTGAAGCTTTCTTT.

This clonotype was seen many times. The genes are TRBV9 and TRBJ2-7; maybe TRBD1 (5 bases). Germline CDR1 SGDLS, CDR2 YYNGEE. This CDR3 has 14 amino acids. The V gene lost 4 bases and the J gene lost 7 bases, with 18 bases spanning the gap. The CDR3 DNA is TGTGCCAGCAGCCAAGGTGGGGCTACGAGGGAGCAGTACTTC. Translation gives CASSQGGATREQYF. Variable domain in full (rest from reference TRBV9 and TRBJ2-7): DSGVTQTPKHLITATGQRVTLRCSPRSGDLSVYWYQQSLDQGLQFLIQYYNGEERAKGNILERFSAQQFPDLHSELNLSSLELGDSALYFCASSQGGATREQYFGPGTRLTVT.

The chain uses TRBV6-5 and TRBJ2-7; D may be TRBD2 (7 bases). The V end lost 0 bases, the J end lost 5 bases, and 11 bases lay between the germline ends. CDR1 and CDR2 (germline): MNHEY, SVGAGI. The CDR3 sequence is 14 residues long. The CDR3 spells CASSYSGGGDEQYF. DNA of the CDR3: TGTGCCAGCAGTTACTCAGGGGGAGGGGACGAGCAGTACTTC.